The rows below give T cell receptor beta chains drawn from one sample of a study of blood T cell repertoires in COVID-19. Assay used: immunoSEQ multiplex PCR; TCRdb lists only in-frame clones, some missing. The table records around 130,000 clones, just under 85% of them present only once. Sequencing was performed on PBMCs or T cells enriched from blood (not recorded which). Receptors were obtained from a woman aged 50 to 60 with acute COVID-19. CDR3s include the opening cysteine and the closing phenylalanine or tryptophan. D genes are given only for firm matches. Clone size is not always given. Where it is, it says once, few, many or a class for expanded clones.

CASSPFQETQYF TGTGCCAGCAGCCCCTTTCAAGAGACCCAGTACTTC TRBJ2-5 TRBV6-5 . .
CSASFAVPGQTWGGNQPQHF TGCAGTGCTAGTTTCGCTGTCCCGGGACAGACCTGGGGGGGCAATCAGCCCCAGCATTTT TRBJ1-5 TRBV20-1 . TRBD1
CASSFSTGRSTEAFF TGCGCCAGCAGCTTCTCGACAGGGAGGAGCACTGAAGCTTTCTTT TRBJ1-1 TRBV5-1 few TRBD1
CAWSGGSGLSGNTIYF TGTGCCTGGAGTGGCGGGTCGGGCCTGTCCGGAAACACCATATATTTT TRBJ1-3 TRBV30 . .
CASSPTGASRQGADTQYF TGTGCCAGCAGTCCTACGGGGGCTAGCAGACAGGGGGCAGATACGCAGTATTTT TRBJ2-3 TRBV7-3 . TRBD1
CASSQDTGSNEQFF TGCGCCAGCAGCCAAGATACGGGGTCCAATGAGCAGTTCTTC TRBJ2-1 TRBV4-1 few .
CASSLVTGANSPLHF TGTGCCAGCAGCTTAGTTACAGGGGCGAATTCACCCCTCCACTTT TRBJ1-6 TRBV11-3 . TRBD1
CASSRDKNTDTQYF TGTGCCAGCTCACGGGACAAAAACACAGATACGCAGTATTTT TRBJ2-3 TRBV18 . .
CASSQNLIGELFF TGTGCCAGCAGCCAAAACCTAATTGGGGAGCTGTTTTTT TRBJ2-2 TRBV7-2 . .
CASSIGAGFSYEQYF TGTGCCAGTAGTATTGGGGCAGGGTTCTCCTACGAGCAGTACTTC TRBJ2-7 TRBV19 few .
CAWGQGFYNEQFF TGTGCCTGGGGCCAGGGTTTCTACAATGAGCAGTTCTTC TRBJ2-1 TRBV30 . .
CSAASQMDIDYGYTF TGCAGCGCCGCTAGTCAGATGGACATAGACTATGGCTACACCTTC TRBJ1-2 TRBV29-1 . .
CASTFSGSNYEQYF TGTGCCAGCACCTTCAGCGGGAGTAACTACGAGCAGTACTTC TRBJ2-7 TRBV28 . TRBD2
CASSLRVASGTRYNEQFF TGTGCCAGCAGCTTAAGGGTGGCTAGCGGGACGAGGTACAATGAGCAGTTCTTC TRBJ2-1 TRBV7-3 . TRBD2
CASSTHLNYGYTF TGTGCCAGTAGTACACACCTCAACTATGGCTACACCTTC TRBJ1-2 TRBV19 . .
CASSLKDRGLNGYTF TGTGCCAGCAGCTTAAAAGACAGGGGGCTTAATGGCTACACCTTC TRBJ1-2 TRBV7-8 . TRBD1
CASSLSPPGEQYF TGTGCCAGCAGCTTATCCCCCCCGGGCGAGCAGTACTTC TRBJ2-7 TRBV7-8 . .
CASSLSPSNEQYF TGTGCCAGCAGCTTATCCCCGAGTAACGAGCAGTACTTC TRBJ2-7 TRBV7-2 . .
CASSGQGSNTGELFF TGTGCCAGCAGTGGACAGGGCTCGAACACCGGGGAGCTGTTTTTT TRBJ2-2 TRBV2 . TRBD1
CASSFAGVTEAFF TGTGCCAGCAGCTTCGCAGGGGTCACTGAAGCTTTCTTT TRBJ1-1 TRBV7-8 many .
CASRADWGNTIYF TGTGCCAGCAGGGCGGACTGGGGAAACACCATATATTTT TRBJ1-3 TRBV2 medium-sized .
CASSLGQGFRTEAFF TGTGCCAGCAGTTTGGGACAGGGCTTTCGTACTGAAGCTTTCTTT TRBJ1-1 TRBV27 . TRBD1
CASSVRGRGPYNEQFF TGTGCCAGCAGCGTACGCGGGAGAGGCCCCTACAATGAGCAGTTCTTC TRBJ2-1 TRBV9 . TRBD2
CASAFVGGPEAFF TGTGCCAGCGCCTTTGTCGGAGGGCCTGAAGCTTTCTTT TRBJ1-1 TRBV7-9 . .
CASSTDSYTGELFF TGTGCCAGTAGTACGGACAGTTACACCGGGGAGCTGTTTTTT TRBJ2-2 TRBV19 . .
CASRTDRAHQPQHF TGTGCCAGCAGGACCGACAGGGCGCATCAGCCCCAGCATTTT TRBJ1-5 TRBV6-5 . TRBD1
CASSNRESYNSPLHF TGTGCCAGCAGTAACAGGGAATCCTATAATTCACCCCTCCACTTT TRBJ1-6 TRBV6-5 once .
CASSLGTVLTDTQYF TGTGCCAGCAGCTTGGGGACAGTACTTACAGATACGCAGTATTTT TRBJ2-3 TRBV7-8 . TRBD1
CAFLPQRGSKGGNQPQHF TGTGCCTTCCTACCACAACGGGGGTCTAAGGGTGGCAATCAGCCCCAGCATTTT TRBJ1-5 TRBV30 . .
CATERAGTGELFF TGTGCCACCGAGAGGGCGGGAACCGGGGAGCTGTTTTTT TRBJ2-2 TRBV24-1 . .
CASSPATGGENIQYF TGTGCCAGTAGTCCCGCAACAGGGGGCGAAAACATTCAGTACTTC TRBJ2-4 TRBV19 . TRBD1